This is a list of T cell receptor beta chains from one sample in a study of T cell clones after liver transplantation. Clones were sequenced by immunoSEQ multiplex PCR, and TCRdb holds only the in-frame ones, with some missing. The sample gives some 110,000 clones, roughly four fifths of which show up once; approximately 0.93% is in the top ten. Specimen: CD4+ T cells from blood, collected before liver transplant. The receptor source for this set is a human donor who received a liver transplant. Both conserved end residues are part of each CDR3. A D gene is named only where the DNA matches it firmly. Only part of the rows carry a size: once, few, many, or a class if the clone is expanded.

>.|TRBJ2-7|TRBV19|TRBD1
CASSSRTGGSYEQYF
TGTGCCAGTAGTAGTAGGACAGGGGGCTCCTACGAGCAGTACTTC
>once|TRBJ2-1|TRBV7-8|TRBD2
CASSLSLGSGTYNEQFF
TGTGCCAGCAGCTTATCCCTGGGTAGCGGGACATACAATGAGCAGTTCTTC
>once|TRBJ2-3|TRBV6-4|.
CASSLAGGTDTQYF
TGTGCCAGCAGTCTCGCCGGAGGCACAGATACGCAGTATTTT
>.|TRBJ1-2|TRBV27|TRBD1
CASSSWGDRVTMKGGYTF
TGTGCCAGCAGTTCCTGGGGAGACAGGGTTACTATGAAAGGTGGCTACACCTTC
>.|TRBJ2-1|TRBV5-1|TRBD2
CASSLERGGANEQFF
TGCGCCAGCAGCTTGGAGCGCGGGGGGGCCAATGAGCAGTTCTTC
>.|TRBJ2-1|TRBV9|.
CASSSGGLYNEQFF
TGTGCCAGCAGCTCGGGGGGCCTGTACAATGAGCAGTTCTTC
>.|TRBJ1-1|TRBV6-4|.
CASRFLNGRDTEAFF
TGTGCCAGCAGATTTTTGAATGGCCGAGACACTGAAGCTTTCTTT
>.|TRBJ2-3|TRBV7-2|TRBD2
CASSVDSPAGGRPAQYF
TGTGCCAGCAGCGTAGACAGCCCAGCGGGGGGAAGACCCGCGCAGTATTTT
>.|TRBJ2-1|TRBV7-2|TRBD2
CASSELAGGFYNEQFF
TGTGCCAGCAGCGAACTAGCGGGGGGATTCTACAATGAGCAGTTCTTC
>.|TRBJ2-6|TRBV5-1|.
CASSLANPGANVLTF
TGCGCCAGCAGCTTGGCCAACCCAGGGGCCAACGTCCTGACTTTC
>.|TRBJ1-5|TRBV2|TRBD1
CASDFGTGYPHF
TGTGCCAGCGACTTCGGGACAGGGTATCCGCATTTT
>.|TRBJ1-1|TRBV19|TRBD1
CASSADRGGTEAFF
TGTGCCAGTAGTGCTGACAGGGGAGGAACTGAAGCTTTCTTT
>once|TRBJ2-3|TRBV28|TRBD2
CASIEAGVPDTQYF
TGTGCCAGCATAGAAGCGGGAGTGCCAGATACGCAGTATTTT
>.|TRBJ2-7|TRBV5-4|.
CASSLSGVRGHEQYF
TGTGCCAGCAGCTTGTCCGGAGTCCGGGGTCACGAGCAGTACTTC
>.|TRBJ1-1|TRBV5-5|.
CASSLGIYTEAFF
TGTGCCAGCAGCTTGGGAATTTATACTGAAGCTTTCTTT
>.|TRBJ2-1|TRBV27|.
CASSLYYYSAYNEQFF
TGTGCCAGCAGTTTATATTACTATTCAGCATACAATGAGCAGTTCTTC
>.|TRBJ1-1|TRBV6-5|TRBD1
CASRYRGLTEAFF
TGTGCCAGCAGATACAGGGGGCTCACTGAAGCTTTCTTT
>.|TRBJ2-1|TRBV7-2|.
CASSLAFGRNNEQFF
TGTGCCAGCAGCTTAGCTTTCGGGAGAAACAATGAGCAGTTCTTC
>.|TRBJ1-1|TRBV10-1|TRBD1
CASSQGTAMNTEAFF
TGCGCCAGCAGTCAAGGGACAGCCATGAACACTGAAGCTTTCTTT
>.|TRBJ2-2|TRBV23-1|.
CASSQVFGRQGNIQDTGELFF
TGCGCCAGCAGTCAGGTGTTCGGGAGACAGGGAAATATTCAGGACACCGGGGAGCTGTTTTTT
>few|TRBJ1-1|TRBV27|.
CASSLKENTEAFF
TGTGCCAGCAGTTTGAAGGAGAACACTGAAGCTTTCTTT
>few|TRBJ1-5|TRBV10-2|.
CASASGERPQHF
TGCGCCAGCGCTTCAGGGGAGCGGCCCCAGCATTTT
>.|TRBJ2-5|TRBV7-9|.
CASSLSTGQETQYF
TGTGCCAGCAGCTTAAGTACAGGACAAGAGACCCAGTACTTC
>once|TRBJ1-6|TRBV19|.
CASTLGATGLLAPLHF
TGTGCCAGTACCCTGGGGGCCACAGGGCTTTTGGCACCCCTCCACTTT
>.|TRBJ2-7|TRBV7-6|.
CASSLEGGSDTSYEQYF
TGTGCCAGCAGCTTAGAAGGGGGGTCTGATACCTCCTACGAGCAGTACTTC
>.|TRBJ2-5|TRBV7-2|.
CASSLRGLQGNWETQYF
TGTGCCAGCAGCCTAAGGGGGTTACAGGGAAACTGGGAGACCCAGTACTTC
>.|TRBJ2-1|TRBV18|TRBD1
CASSLGQGDNEQFF
TGTGCCAGCTCACTGGGACAGGGCGACAATGAGCAGTTCTTC
>.|TRBJ1-1|TRBV5-1|.
CASKEGTLLDLGAFF
TGCGCCAGCAAAGAAGGCACCTTACTTGACTTAGGGGCTTTCTTT
>.|TRBJ1-5|TRBV27|.
CASSLTRPRVEPQHF
TGTGCCAGCAGTTTGACGCGTCCTAGAGTGGAGCCCCAGCATTTT
>.|TRBJ2-7|TRBV6-5|.
CASSYRAPSSYEQYF
TGTGCCAGCAGTTACAGGGCCCCAAGCTCCTACGAGCAGTACTTC
>.|TRBJ1-1|TRBV11-1|.
CASSLVVGINTEAFF
TGTGCCAGCAGCTTAGTCGTCGGAATTAACACTGAAGCTTTCTTT
>.|TRBJ2-3|TRBV13|.
CASTNGLVVPDTQYF
TGTGCCAGCACCAACGGTCTAGTAGTGCCAGATACGCAGTATTTT
>.|TRBJ2-3|TRBV7-8|.
CASSSRLLREDTQYF
TGTGCCAGCAGCTCGCGACTGCTTCGTGAAGATACGCAGTATTTT
>.|TRBJ1-5|TRBV20-1|.
CSASGQPQHF
TGCAGTGCTAGTGGTCAGCCCCAGCATTTT
>.|TRBJ2-7|TRBV7-2|TRBD2
CASSSRLAGEEQYF
TGTGCCAGCAGCTCCCGACTAGCGGGGGAGGAGCAGTACTTC
>.|TRBJ1-6|TRBV5-8|.
CASSLGFKGIGGNSPLHF
TGTGCCAGCAGCTTGGGATTTAAAGGGATTGGGGGCAATTCACCCCTCCACTTT
>.|TRBJ1-5|TRBV10-1|.
CASPRGENSNQPQHF
TGCGCCAGCCCCAGAGGGGAAAATAGCAATCAGCCCCAGCATTTT
>few|TRBJ1-1|TRBV10-3|.
CAITQDPRRMNTEAFF
TGTGCCATCACCCAGGACCCGAGGAGGATGAACACTGAAGCTTTCTTT
>.|TRBJ1-2|TRBV4-2|TRBD1
CASSPGTEINYGYTF
TGTGCCAGCAGCCCGGGGACAGAAATTAACTATGGCTACACCTTC
>.|TRBJ1-1|TRBV18|.
CASSGKQGNTEAFF
TGTGCCAGCTCGGGCAAGCAGGGGAACACTGAAGCTTTCTTT
>.|TRBJ2-1|TRBV19|.
CASSIVEGYEQFF
TGTGCCAGTAGTATAGTCGAGGGCTATGAGCAGTTCTTC
>.|TRBJ2-1|TRBV9|TRBD1
CASSPTGRNEQFF
TGTGCCAGCAGCCCGACAGGGCGTAATGAGCAGTTCTTC
>.|TRBJ1-3|TRBV5-1|.
CASSKGPLYSGNTIYF
TGCGCCAGCAGCAAAGGTCCCCTCTACTCTGGAAACACCATATATTTT
>few|TRBJ2-7|TRBV19|TRBD1
CASSIGQGDREQYF
TGTGCCAGTAGTATAGGACAGGGCGATCGCGAGCAGTACTTC
>few|TRBJ2-5|TRBV7-9|.
CASSQQVLTGSKYF
TGTGCCAGCAGCCAACAGGTCCTCACGGGGTCCAAGTACTTC
>.|TRBJ2-5|TRBV14|.
CASSQDLVAAQETQYF
TGTGCCAGCAGCCAAGATCTCGTTGCGGCCCAAGAGACCCAGTACTTC
>.|TRBJ1-2|TRBV7-2|.
CASSLDVSRYYGYTF
TGTGCCAGCAGCTTAGATGTCAGCCGTTACTATGGCTACACCTTC
>.|TRBJ1-1|TRBV4-2|.
CASSQSRGITEAFF
TGTGCCAGCAGCCAATCGAGGGGTATCACTGAAGCTTTCTTT
>.|TRBJ1-5|TRBV19|.
CASSQDSSHSNQPQHF
TGTGCCAGTAGCCAGGACAGCAGCCATAGCAATCAGCCCCAGCATTTT
>.|TRBJ2-7|TRBV5-1|.
CASSPGRASYEQYF
TGCGCCAGCAGCCCGGGACGGGCCTCCTACGAGCAGTACTTC
>once|TRBJ1-2|TRBV5-1|.
CASSPTTAGTNGYTF
TGCGCCAGCAGCCCTACCACGGCGGGGACGAATGGCTACACCTTC
>many|TRBJ2-7|TRBV4-2|TRBD1
CASSQLAGQGSHEQYF
TGTGCCAGCAGCCAACTCGCTGGACAGGGTTCGCACGAGCAGTACTTC
>.|TRBJ2-7|TRBV9|TRBD2
CASSPIAGGASEQYF
TGTGCCAGCAGCCCAATAGCGGGGGGCGCGTCGGAGCAGTACTTC
>.|TRBJ2-5|TRBV19|TRBD2
CASRSRAGGLQETQYF
TGTGCCAGTAGGTCTAGGGCGGGGGGCTTACAAGAGACCCAGTACTTC
>once|TRBJ1-2|TRBV7-6|.
CASSSSGNYGYTF
.
>.|TRBJ1-1|TRBV11-2|TRBD1
CASSLGDSPNTEAFF
TGTGCCAGCAGCTTAGGGGACAGTCCGAACACTGAAGCTTTCTTT
>.|TRBJ1-2|TRBV30|.
CAWSLDGTNYGYTF
TGTGCCTGGAGTCTGGATGGTACTAACTATGGCTACACCTTC
>.|TRBJ2-7|TRBV28|.
CASSQSNQDFF
TGTGCCAGCAGCCAAAGCAACCAGGACTTCTTC
>.|TRBJ1-2|TRBV7-2|.
CASSLGDNFSYGYTF
TGTGCCAGCAGCCTCGGTGACAATTTTTCCTATGGCTACACCTTC
>.|TRBJ1-2|TRBV5-1|TRBD1
CASSTHQGVPGYTF
TGCGCCAGCAGCACTCACCAGGGGGTCCCTGGCTACACCTTC